What follows describes a single T cell receptor (beta chain). The source of the sample is a study of response to subunit inactivated influenza vaccine. One entry per CDR3 protein, called by TCRdb with MiXCR from the RT-PCR reads. The sample has about 540,000 distinct CDR3 sequences; approximately 24% are singletons. Germline loops: CDR1 SGHKS, CDR2 YYEKEE (reference sequence). The ends lost 4 bases at V and 3 bases at J; junction bases unmatched: 7. This CDR3 spans 15 amino acids. These data were also filed under a second study, of T cells expressing NK-cell markers. That paper adds: UMIs were included in TCR beta cDNA generated by 5'RACE template switching. In a handful of donors, dominant clonotypes made up roughly 28.3-65% of CD3+CD56-NKG2C+ cells.

The V call is TRBV5-5, the J call TRBJ1-1, with 9 bases that match TRBD1. Sequenced here: CD4+ T cells sorted from PBMCs, sampled about 13 days after vaccination. The clonotype was recovered from a man aged 45 to 65 who received an inactivated influenza vaccine. CDR3 amino acids: CASSGRTGVDTEAFF. CDR3 DNA: TGTGCCAGCAGCGGACGGACAGGGGTCGACACTGAAGCTTTCTTT. Full variable domain (missing parts from reference TRBV5-5 and TRBJ1-1): DAGVTQSPTHLIKTRGQQVTLRCSPISGHKSVSWYQQVLGQGPQFIFQYYEKEERGRGNFPDRFSARQFPNYSSELNVNALLLGDSALYLCASSGRTGVDTEAFFGQGTRLTVV.